There are a few counts of the clone carrying this T cell receptor (beta chain). The entirety of the isolated RNA underwent reverse transcription, so expressed TCRB transcripts were sequenced. Data came from immunoSEQ multiplex PCR; TCRdb stores just in-frame clones and leaves some out. The sample lists some 150,000 clones, about 7% occurring once. The record originates from a study of beta chain features in type 1 diabetes. The V end lost 6 bases, the J end lost 0 bases, and 11 bases lay between the germline ends. The CDR3 is 14 residues long. The germline gives CDR1 SNHLY, CDR2 FYNNEI. J is TRBJ2-5 and V is TRBV2, with D tentatively TRBD1 (5 bases). Sequenced sample: central memory CD4+ T cells from blood. The clonotype originates from a woman in her twenties or thirties in good health. The CDR3 bases are TGTGCCAGCAGACCGACAGTGTACCAAGAGACCCAGTACTTC. Translated: CASRPTVYQETQYF.